The source of this TCR beta chain is a study of cytotoxic CD8 clonotypes in ibrutinib-treated CLL. This clone has more than one count but fewer than ten. Repertoires were generated with immunoSEQ multiplex PCR, while TCRdb's copy carries only in-frame clones and drops some. In the table there are 300,000 to 350,000 clones, about 80% of which are singletons. Looked up from germline, CDR1 is LGHNT and CDR2 is FRNRAP. V lost 3 bases to trimming and J lost 5 bases; unmatched junction nucleotides: 10. The CDR3 covers 17 residues. The chain joins TRBV12-5 to TRBJ2-2; 9 positions match TRBD2. The receptor comes from a human donor with chronic lymphocytic leukemia. The sequencing here drew on PBMCs, taken before ibrutinib treatment. The CDR3 nucleotides are TGTGCTAGTGGTTTATATGGAGGCGGGAGGGTGACCGGGGAGCTGTTTTTT. Translating it yields CASGLYGGGRVTGELFF.